This paragraph covers one TCR beta chain sequence. These data come from a study of CD4+ T cells in melanoma. Trimming pared 11 bases from V and 14 bases from J, leaving 25 bases between. The CDR3 spans 14 residues. From germline, CDR1 is SNHLY and CDR2 FYNNEI. The repertoire was sequenced with immunoSEQ multiplex PCR; TCRdb's copy has only in-frame clones and lacks some. Of about 140,000 clones in the sample, over 90% were seen once. The V gene is TRBV2, the J gene TRBJ1-6, with D perhaps TRBD1 (5 bases). This TCR was recovered from a human donor with melanoma. CDR3: CASRGGLSPSALHF. DNA for the CDR3: TGTGCCTCACGCGGGGGACTTTCCCCCTCGGCCCTCCACTTT.